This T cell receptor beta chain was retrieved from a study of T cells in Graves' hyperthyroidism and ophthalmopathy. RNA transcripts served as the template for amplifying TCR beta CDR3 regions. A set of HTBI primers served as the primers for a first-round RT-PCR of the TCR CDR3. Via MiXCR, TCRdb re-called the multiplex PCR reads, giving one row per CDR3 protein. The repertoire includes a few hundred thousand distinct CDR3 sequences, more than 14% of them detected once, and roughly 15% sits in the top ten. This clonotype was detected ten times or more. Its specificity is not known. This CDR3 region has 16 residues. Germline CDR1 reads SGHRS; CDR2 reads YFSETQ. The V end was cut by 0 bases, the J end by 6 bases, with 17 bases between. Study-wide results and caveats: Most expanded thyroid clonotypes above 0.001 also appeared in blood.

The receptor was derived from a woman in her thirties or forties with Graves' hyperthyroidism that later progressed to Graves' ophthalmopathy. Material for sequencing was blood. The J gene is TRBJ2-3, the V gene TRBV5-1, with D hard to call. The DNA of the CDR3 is TGCGCCAGCAGCTTGGGACTGAATCCCCGGATGGATACGCAGTATTTT. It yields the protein CASSLGLNPRMDTQYF.